Below are 23 T cell receptor beta chains sequenced from a single sample in a study of Ad26.COV2.S vaccination and SARS-CoV-2 variants. Clones were sequenced by immunoSEQ multiplex PCR, and TCRdb holds only the in-frame ones, with some missing. The sample lists roughly 510,000 clones; about 83% were seen once. Treatment meaning: roughly 19 received Ad26.COV2.S at low or high dose, single or two shots; about 5 received placebo; per-sample allocation not given. Sampling was done on day 63 after the first vaccine or placebo injection. The sequencing here drew on peripheral blood, taken in a trial of Ad26.COV2.S vaccine versus placebo. Every receptor here comes from a person between 18 and 65 years old who received the Ad26.COV2.S COVID-19 vaccine or a placebo.

The V gene is TRBV27, the J gene TRBJ2-7; D is unclear. CDR3 length equals 11 residues. V dropped 5 bases and J dropped 9 bases, with 11 bases sitting between them. In germline, CDR1 is MNHEY, CDR2 SMNVEV (reference sequence). The CDR3 loop is CASSGKQRQYF. CDR3 in DNA: TGTGCCAGCAGTGGCAAACAGCGGCAGTACTTC.

This chain joins TRBV6-5 and TRBJ2-6; D not resolved. The CDR3 has 13 residues. V was shortened by 7 bases and J by 1 base, with 5 bases between the two germline ends. Germline assignment: CDR1 MNHEY and CDR2 SVGAGI. The CDR3 is CASTPSGANVLTF. The CDR3, as DNA: TGTGCCAGCACCCCTTCTGGGGCCAACGTCCTGACTTTC.

This chain connects TRBV5-1 to TRBJ1-1; 8 bases line up with TRBD1. CDR3 size: 15 residues. With 3 bases clipped from V and 4 bases from J, the junction kept 8 bases outside the gene matches. Germline assignment: CDR1 SGHRS and CDR2 YFSETQ. Here the CDR3 reads CASSSMTGVGTEAFF. The CDR3 DNA reads as TGCGCCAGCAGCTCAATGACAGGGGTTGGCACTGAAGCTTTCTTT.

The chain is built from TRBV7-8 and TRBJ2-7; D possibly corresponds to TRBD1 (5 bases). The V gene's germline CDR1 is SGHVS and CDR2 FQNEAQ. V lost 0 bases and J lost 2, with 8 bases in between. The CDR3 loop spans 14 amino acids. The CDR3 DNA reads TGTGCCAGCAGCTTAGCCCAGGGCCCCTACGAGCAGTACTTC. Amino acid sequence: CASSLAQGPYEQYF.

The CDR3 sequence: CASSSNEDTQYF. CDR3 DNA sequence: TGTGCCAGCAGCTCCAACGAGGATACGCAGTATTTT. The rearrangement links TRBV7-3 to TRBJ2-3; D ambiguous. CDR3 length equals 12 residues. CDR1 and CDR2 (germline): SGHTA, FQGTGA. V was cut by 4 bases and J by 6 bases, with 8 bases left in between.

The gene calls are TRBV4-2 and TRBJ1-4; a weak D match, TRBD1 (6 bases). CDR3 length: 15 amino acids. Trimming left V 7 bases short and J 5 bases short, with 17 bases between. Germline V gene lookup returns CDR1 LGHNA and CDR2 YNFKEQ. The CDR3 DNA is TGTGCCAGCAACCGTCTTGGACAGCAGAATGAAAAACTGTTTTTT. Encoded protein: CASNRLGQQNEKLFF.

The chain carries TRBV6-5 and TRBJ2-1; 13 nucleotides match TRBD2. The CDR3 loop spans 16 amino acids. Germline values: CDR1 MNHEY, CDR2 SVGAGI. J gave up 6 bases and V 0 bases, and 2 bases lay outside the gene matches. The CDR3 nucleotides are TGTGCCAGCAGTTACTCATGGACTAGCGGGAGCAATGAGCAGTTCTTC. It codes for CASSYSWTSGSNEQFF.

The V gene is TRBV28, the J gene TRBJ2-3; tentatively, D is TRBD2 (6 bases). Germline CDR1 is MDHEN and CDR2 is SYDVKM. V was clipped by 1 base and J by 4 bases, with 21 bases between them. CDR3 size: 18 residues. The CDR3 loop reads CASSLYAPLARESDTQYF. The CDR3, as DNA: TGTGCCAGCAGTTTATATGCCCCCCTAGCGCGAGAGTCAGATACGCAGTATTTT. Full variable domain (missing parts from reference TRBV28 and TRBJ2-3): DVKVTQSSRYLVKRTGEKVFLECVQDMDHENMFWYRQDPGLGLRLIYFSYDVKMKEKGDIPEGYSVSREKKERFSLILESASTNQTSMYLCASSLYAPLARESDTQYFGPGTRLTVL.

A single count supports this clone. V usage is TRBV19 and J usage is TRBJ1-5; D call uncertain. CDR1 and CDR2 from the germline V gene are LNHDA and SQIVND (reference sequence). CDR3 size: 14 residues. Trimming took 5 bases from V and 0 from J, leaving 8 bases between them. The CDR3 DNA follows: TGTGCCAGTAGTCGGTCTAATAGCAATCAGCCCCAGCATTTT. This sequence encodes CASSRSNSNQPQHF.

V is TRBV11-3 and J is TRBJ1-1; the D is unclear. The germline CDR1 and CDR2 sequences are SGHNT and YENEEA. The CDR3 totals 13 residues. V dropped 2 bases and J dropped 1 base, with 5 bases sitting between them. The CDR3 region has the DNA TGTGCCAGCAGCTTAAAAAGGAACACTGAAGCTTTCTTT. It codes for CASSLKRNTEAFF.

This clone was recorded only once. The V call is TRBV3-1 (or the pseudogene TRBV3-2), the J call TRBJ2-1, with D maybe TRBD2 (5 bases). V gave up 2 bases and J gave up 7 bases, with 9 bases separating them. Germline CDR1 reads LGHDT; CDR2 reads YNNKEL (reference sequence). The CDR3 is made up of 13 amino acids. The CDR3 DNA sequence: TGTGCCAGCAGCCAAAGGGAGACAAATGAGCAGTTCTTC. Its protein is CASSQRETNEQFF.

This chain connects TRBV3-1 (or the pseudogene TRBV3-2) to TRBJ2-5; D is unclear. Looked up from germline, CDR1 is LGHDT and CDR2 is YNNKEL (reference sequence). The germline V and J ends were trimmed by 0 bases and 5 bases, with 10 bases remaining between them. The CDR3 has 14 residues. Written as DNA, the CDR3 is TGTGCCAGCAGCCAAGATCTATCCCGGGAGACCCAGTACTTC. This codes for CASSQDLSRETQYF.

The chain is built from TRBV11-2 and TRBJ2-6; 10 nucleotides match TRBD2. J lost 4 bases, V lost 10 bases, and 7 bases had no gene match. Germline CDR1 is SGHAT and CDR2 is FQNNGV. There are 15 residues in the CDR3. CDR3 bases: TGTGCCATCGGGACTAGCGCTGCGGGGGCCAACGTCCTGACTTTC. Amino acids: CAIGTSAAGANVLTF.

The chain recombines TRBV7-9 with TRBJ2-1; D may be TRBD1 or TRBD2 (5 bases each). The CDR3 has 14 residues. Germline V gene lookup returns CDR1 SEHNR and CDR2 FQNEAQ (reference sequence). The V end was cut by 5 bases, the J end by 6 bases, with 14 bases between. The CDR3 nucleotides read TGTGCCAGCAGCCCCCGGGACCGGGCCAATGAGCAGTTCTTC. As protein: CASSPRDRANEQFF.

The chain employs TRBV6-5 and TRBJ1-5, with 7 bases aligning to TRBD1. CDR3 length: 14 amino acids. Germline CDR1 and CDR2: MNHEY and SVGAGI. V lost 6 bases, J lost 4 bases, and 6 bases stayed unmatched. The CDR3 here is CASRGTVFNQPQHF. The CDR3 bases are TGTGCCAGCAGGGGGACAGTTTTTAATCAGCCCCAGCATTTT.

The gene calls are TRBV2 and TRBJ2-7, with TRBD1 as a possible D gene (6 bases). V dropped 8 bases and J dropped 2 bases, with 13 bases sitting between them. Germline V gene sequence: CDR1 SNHLY, CDR2 FYNNEI. CDR3 length: 13 amino acids. As DNA, the CDR3 is TGTGCCAGCCGACAGGCCGGTACCTACGAGCAGTACTTC. Translation gives CASRQAGTYEQYF.

CDR3 in amino acids: CASSLRTGSNQPQHF. CDR3 in DNA: TGTGCCAGCAGTTTGAGAACAGGTAGCAATCAGCCCCAGCATTTT. The V and J genes are TRBV27 and TRBJ1-5, with D maybe TRBD1 (5 bases). CDR1 is MNHEY, CDR2 SMNVEV, per germline (reference sequence). V lost 3 bases and J 0 bases, leaving 9 bases between the germline ends. CDR3 length: 15 residues.

This clone appeared a single time. This sequence joins TRBV6-5 and TRBJ2-7; D gene uncertain. The CDR3 sequence is 13 residues long. V lost 5 bases to trimming and J lost 7 bases, with 15 bases between them. Germline V lookup: CDR1 MNHEY, CDR2 SVGAGI. CDR3 nucleotide sequence: TGTGCCAGCAGTCTTAAGACCGTGTCGGAGCAGTACTTC. Its translation is CASSLKTVSEQYF.

This chain uses TRBV3-1 (or the pseudogene TRBV3-2) with TRBJ2-5; D may be TRBD1 (5 bases). The CDR3 is 15 residues long. The germline V gene has CDR1 LGHDT and CDR2 YNNKEL (reference sequence). Trimming took 4 bases from V and 4 from J, leaving 16 bases between them. The DNA for the CDR3 is TGTGCCAGCAGCCCCCGTGCAGTAAGGGGAGAGACCCAGTACTTC. Translation: CASSPRAVRGETQYF.

This chain links TRBV7-2 with TRBJ2-7; TRBD2 agrees at 10 bases. The CDR3 contains 16 residues. V trimming: 5 bases; J trimming: 3 bases; junction bases outside the gene matches: 10. Germline CDR1 and CDR2: SGHTA and FQGNSA. Here the CDR3 reads CASSPQSGLADYEQYF. For the CDR3, the DNA is TGTGCCAGCAGCCCTCAGTCTGGACTAGCGGACTACGAGCAGTACTTC. Full variable domain (rest looked up from reference TRBV7-2 and TRBJ2-7): GAGVSQSPSNKVTEKGKDVELRCDPISGHTALYWYRQSLGQGLEFLIYFQGNSAPDKSGLPSDRFSAERTGGSVSTLTIQRTQQEDSAVYLCASSPQSGLADYEQYFGPGTRLTVT.

This chain links TRBV30 with TRBJ2-5, with a tentative D call TRBD2 (6 bases). Germline V CDR1 and CDR2: GTSNPN, SVGIG (reference sequence). The CDR3 has 14 amino acids. V was cut by 4 bases and J by 7 bases, with 19 bases left in between. CDR3 coding DNA: TGTGCCTGGATGCGAGGCGGGGCCCCGGGGACCCAGTACTTC. Translating gives CAWMRGGAPGTQYF.

The genes are TRBV9 and TRBJ2-1, with 14 bases identical to TRBD2. Germline-derived CDR1 and CDR2 are SGDLS and YYNGEE. The CDR3 runs 14 residues. V shed 4 bases, J shed 15 bases, and the junction held 9 bases outside the gene matches. DNA of the CDR3: TGTGCCAGCAGCTCGGGACTAGCGGGAGTGGTTCCGTTCTTC. Its protein is CASSSGLAGVVPFF.

The genes are TRBV7-2 and TRBJ1-5; D remains ambiguous. CDR1 is SGHTA, CDR2 FQGNSA, per germline. Trimming took 1 base from V and 1 from J, leaving 11 bases between them. This CDR3 is built from 16 residues. The CDR3 region is CASSLVAAQSNQPQHF. The CDR3 DNA is TGTGCCAGCAGCTTAGTTGCAGCGCAGAGCAATCAGCCCCAGCATTTT.